This entry lists 7 T cell receptor beta chains sequenced from one sample in a study of blood T cell repertoires in COVID-19. TCRdb's table, derived via immunoSEQ multiplex PCR, lists solely in-frame clones and lacks some. Of more than 75,000 clones listed, 70% to 90% are singletons. The sample comprised peripheral blood. These receptors were taken from a woman aged 70 to 79 with acute or convalescent COVID-19.

The rearrangement joins TRBV24-1 to TRBJ2-5, with D unclear. The CDR3 has 11 residues. V was clipped by 4 bases and J by 4 bases, with 3 bases between them. Germline values: CDR1 KGHDR, CDR2 SFDVKD. CDR3 sequence reads: CATSDLETQYF. The CDR3, as DNA: TGTGCCACCAGTGACCTAGAGACCCAGTACTTC.

V usage is TRBV19 and J usage is TRBJ2-5, with a tentative D call TRBD2 (6 bases). This CDR3 region has 16 residues. Germline-derived CDR1 and CDR2 are LNHDA and SQIVND (reference sequence). V lost 3 bases and J lost 1, with 15 bases in between. The CDR3 DNA is TGTGCCAGTAGTATGGGAGGTTCAGGGTCCCAAGAGACCCAGTACTTC. Translating gives CASSMGGSGSQETQYF.

The chain is built from TRBV5-1 and TRBJ1-2, with a tentative D call TRBD1 (6 bases). This CDR3 comprises 16 residues. Germline V gives CDR1 SGHRS, CDR2 YFSETQ. Trimming took off 4 bases at V and 7 bases at J, with 23 bases between the two ends. CDR3: CASSLTPPAGVGGYTF. CDR3 DNA sequence: TGCGCCAGCAGCCTTACGCCTCCAGCAGGGGTGGGTGGCTACACCTTC.

The chain uses TRBV7-8 and TRBJ1-1; D possibly corresponds to TRBD1 (6 bases). Germline loops: CDR1 SGHVS, CDR2 FQNEAQ. V lost 5 bases and J 9 bases, leaving 13 bases between the germline ends. The length of the CDR3 is 12 residues. CDR3 sequence: CASSRTEGKAFF. CDR3 bases: TGTGCCAGCAGCCGGACAGAGGGTAAAGCTTTCTTT.

The chain joins TRBV3-1 (or the pseudogene TRBV3-2) to TRBJ2-6; D is uncertain. Germline CDR1 reads LGHDT; CDR2 reads YNNKEL (reference sequence). Trimming pared 4 bases from V and 0 bases from J, leaving 4 bases between. The CDR3 length is 14 residues. CDR3 in DNA: TGTGCCAGCAGCCTCGGCTCTGGGGCCAACGTCCTGACTTTC. It yields the protein CASSLGSGANVLTF.

The rearrangement links TRBV6-6 to TRBJ1-1, with D hard to call. Germline V gives CDR1 MNHNY, CDR2 SVGAGI (reference sequence). The CDR3 totals 12 residues. CDR3 sequence reads: CSAGDSNTEAFF. The CDR3 DNA follows: TGTTCAGCCGGGGATTCGAACACTGAAGCTTTCTTT.

V gene TRBV2 combines with J gene TRBJ1-4; TRBD1 agrees at 9 bases. There are 14 residues in the CDR3. Germline V gene data show CDR1 as SNHLY and CDR2 as FYNNEI. V gave up 7 bases and J gave up 10 bases; unmatched junction bases: 10. The CDR3 sequence: CASIVGTGPGKLFF. Written as DNA, the CDR3 is TGTGCCAGCATCGTCGGGACAGGGCCTGGAAAACTGTTTTTT.